This entry lists 24 T cell receptor beta chains sequenced from one sample in a study of neurological immune-mediated disorders. TCRdb ran MiXCR on the 5' RACE reads and lists one entry per CDR3 protein. The data show about 43,000 distinct CDR3 sequences, with approximately 11% seen just once and around 1.3% held by the top ten. The material sequenced was PBMCs. Every receptor here comes from a female donor in good health.

The chain is built from TRBV29-1 and TRBJ2-4; a possible D gene is TRBD2 (6 bases). The CDR3 runs 14 residues. V was shortened by 3 bases and J by 6 bases, with 15 bases between the two germline ends. Per the germline V gene, CDR1 is SQVTM and CDR2 is ANQGSEA. CDR3 bases: TGCAGCGTTGACGTCGGGACCGGGGGAAACATTCAGTACTTC. It is translated as CSVDVGTGGNIQYF.

This clonotype was counted ten times or more. The J gene is TRBJ1-3, the V gene TRBV7-9; the match to TRBD1 covers 8 bases. The length of the CDR3 is 17 residues. The junction had 9 bases not matched to a gene; V was cut back by 5 bases and J by 0 bases. Germline lookup yields CDR1 SEHNR and CDR2 FQNEAQ (reference sequence). CDR3 sequence reads: CASSPGQAFLSGNTIYF. The CDR3 DNA reads as TGTGCCAGCAGCCCGGGACAGGCCTTCCTCTCTGGAAACACCATATATTTT.

This clonotype has ten or more counts. V usage is TRBV5-1 and J usage is TRBJ2-1; D gene ambiguous. Germline CDR1 and CDR2: SGHRS and YFSETQ. The V end lost 1 base, the J end lost 5 bases, and 4 bases lay between the germline ends. The CDR3 is 12 residues long. Here the CDR3 DNA reads TGCGCCAGCAGCTTGTCGAACAATGAGCAGTTCTTC. Residues: CASSLSNNEQFF.

This clonotype was recorded many times. The CDR3 bases are TGTGCCAGCAGCCCTCTAGCTAGCGGGAATGAGCAGTTCTTC. Its translation is CASSPLASGNEQFF. The chain carries TRBV7-3 and TRBJ2-1, with 8 bases aligning to TRBD2. CDR1 SGHTA and CDR2 FQGTGA come from the germline V gene. The junction had 7 bases not matched to a gene; V was cut back by 5 bases and J by 7 bases. The CDR3 contains 14 residues.

This clonotype was recorded at least ten times. V and J are TRBV7-9 and TRBJ2-7, with 8 positions matching TRBD1. Germline V CDR1 and CDR2: SEHNR, FQNEAQ (reference sequence). CDR3 length equals 15 residues. J lost 1 base, V lost 5 bases, and 7 bases had no gene match. The DNA of the CDR3 is TGTGCCAGCAGCCCTTTAGGACAGGGATCCTACGAGCAGTACTTC. Amino acids: CASSPLGQGSYEQYF.

This clonotype was recorded at least ten times. V is TRBV7-8 and J is TRBJ2-2, with TRBD2 identical over 13 bases. The ends lost 0 bases at V and 1 base at J; junction bases unmatched: 5. Looked up from germline, CDR1 is SGHVS and CDR2 is FQNEAQ. The CDR3 has 19 residues. CDR3 protein: CASSLARLAGGENTGELFF. The CDR3 DNA follows: TGTGCCAGCAGCTTAGCGAGACTAGCGGGAGGCGAGAACACCGGGGAGCTGTTTTTT. Supplemented by reference TRBV7-8 and TRBJ2-2, the full variable domain reads GAGVSQSPRYKVAKRGQDVALRCDPISGHVSLFWYQQALGQGPEFLTYFQNEAQLDKSGLPSDRFFAERPEGSVSTLKIQRTQQEDSAVYLCASSLARLAGGENTGELFFGEGSRLTVL.

This clonotype was seen ten or more times. As DNA, the CDR3 is TGTGCCAGCAGCCCCAGGGACGCAACAGATACGCAGTATTTT. Translation: CASSPRDATDTQYF. The V and J genes are TRBV7-9 and TRBJ2-3; D tentatively reads TRBD1 or TRBD2 (5 bases each). V was shortened by 5 bases and J by 3 bases, with 12 bases between the two germline ends. CDR1 and CDR2 (germline): SEHNR, FQNEAQ (reference sequence). This CDR3 contains 14 residues.

This clonotype was recorded many times. The chain is built from TRBV4-2 and TRBJ1-1; D perhaps matches TRBD1 (5 bases). The V gene lost 0 bases and the J gene lost 5 bases, with 13 bases spanning the gap. This CDR3 has 15 residues. Germline V lookup: CDR1 LGHNA, CDR2 YNFKEQ. CDR3 sequence (DNA): TGTGCCAGCAGCCAAGATAGGGGAAGAGGTACTGAAGCTTTCTTT. This sequence encodes CASSQDRGRGTEAFF.

Many counts were recorded for this clonotype. This rearrangement joins TRBV9 to TRBJ2-2, with 7 nucleotides matching TRBD1. Germline trimming cut 4 bases from V and 6 bases from J; bases unmatched to any gene: 3. The CDR3 sequence is 13 residues long. The germline V gene encodes CDR1 SGDLS and CDR2 YYNGEE. Here the CDR3 reads CASSIGQAGELFF. Written as DNA, the CDR3 is TGTGCCAGCAGCATTGGACAGGCCGGGGAGCTGTTTTTT.

This clonotype was found many times. The chain combines TRBV6-1 with TRBJ1-2; D gene uncertain. Trimming cost V 10 bases and J 5 bases, with 17 bases left between them. There are 13 residues in the CDR3. Germline V gene data show CDR1 as MNHNS and CDR2 as SASEGT. CDR3 in amino acids: CATHSQVPYGYTF. The CDR3 DNA reads as TGTGCCACCCACTCTCAGGTTCCTTATGGCTACACCTTC.

At least ten counts were recorded for this clonotype. The V and J genes are TRBV10-3 and TRBJ2-4; the D gene is possibly TRBD2 (5 bases). Trimming took off 11 bases at V and 5 bases at J, with 13 bases between the two ends. This CDR3 is 12 amino acids long. The germline V gene encodes CDR1 ENHRY and CDR2 SYGVKD. CDR3 sequence (DNA): TGTGCCGCCCGGGATCCCCAAAACATTCAGTACTTC. Protein: CAARDPQNIQYF.

This chain uses TRBV7-8 with TRBJ2-3, with D perhaps TRBD1 or TRBD2 (6 bases each). This CDR3 has 14 residues. In germline, CDR1 is SGHVS, CDR2 FQNEAQ. Trimming cost V 5 bases and J 5 bases, with 14 bases left between them. CDR3 residues: CASSLGGPGDTQYF. CDR3 sequence (DNA): TGTGCCAGCAGCCTTGGGGGGCCGGGAGATACGCAGTATTTT.

This clonotype was detected many times. The chain employs TRBV10-3 and TRBJ2-1, with D unclear. Germline V gene sequence: CDR1 ENHRY, CDR2 SYGVKD. CDR3 length equals 14 residues. V lost 4 bases and J lost 0, with 7 bases in between. In nucleotides, the CDR3 is TGTGCCATCAGTGGGAGTAGCTCCTACAATGAGCAGTTCTTC. This codes for CAISGSSSYNEQFF.

On this clonotype itself: A clone one base away is much larger, so this may be a read error. The chain joins TRBV5-1 to TRBJ2-6, with D unclear. The V end was cut by 4 bases, the J end by 4 bases, with 12 bases between. The CDR3 covers 15 residues. Germline V gene data show CDR1 as SGHRS and CDR2 as YFSETQ. The CDR3 DNA reads TGCGCCAGCAGCGCACATGGGCGAGGGGCCAACGTCCTGACTTTC. Residues: CASSAHGRGANVLTF.

This clonotype was seen many times. The rearrangement links TRBV3-1 to TRBJ2-2; maybe TRBD1 (6 bases). The CDR3 length is 14 residues. Germline assignment: CDR1 LGHDT and CDR2 YNNKEL (reference sequence). V was shortened by 1 base and J by 6 bases, with 9 bases between the two germline ends. Written as DNA, the CDR3 is TGTGCCAGCAGCCAAGGTCAGGGGTCCGGGGAGCTGTTTTTT. Its translation: CASSQGQGSGELFF.

This clonotype appeared many times. This chain joins TRBV6-6 and TRBJ2-2; D remains unclear. V was trimmed by 5 bases and J by 4 bases, leaving 17 bases between them. The CDR3 extends over 16 amino acids. Germline V lookup: CDR1 MNHNY, CDR2 SVGAGI (reference sequence). CDR3 loop: CASSTPEARATGELFF. The DNA for the CDR3 is TGTGCCAGCAGTACCCCAGAGGCAAGGGCCACCGGGGAGCTGTTTTTT.

The genes are TRBV7-8 and TRBJ1-5; TRBD1 matches 8 bases. CDR3 size: 15 residues. After removal of 1 base from V and 7 bases from J, the junction contained 6 bases not matched to a gene. From germline, CDR1 is SGHVS and CDR2 FQNEAQ. CDR3 in DNA: TGTGCCAGCAGCTTAGGTGACAGGGGAGGACAGCCCCAGCATTTT. Protein: CASSLGDRGGQPQHF. The full variable domain, in which reference TRBV7-8 and TRBJ1-5 provide the parts outside the CDR3, is GAGVSQSPRYKVAKRGQDVALRCDPISGHVSLFWYQQALGQGPEFLTYFQNEAQLDKSGLPSDRFFAERPEGSVSTLKIQRTQQEDSAVYLCASSLGDRGGQPQHFGDGTRLSIL.

This clonotype was picked up many times. The V gene is TRBV5-6, the J gene TRBJ2-7; D possibly corresponds to TRBD2 (5 bases). This CDR3 is built from 15 residues. Germline CDR1 and CDR2: SGHDT and YYEEEE. V dropped 1 base and J dropped 0 bases, with 11 bases sitting between them. The CDR3 region has the DNA TGTGCCAGCAGCTTGTACGGGGTGAGCTCCTACGAGCAGTACTTC. It is translated as CASSLYGVSSYEQYF.

Many counts were recorded for this clonotype. The chain is built from TRBV11-2 and TRBJ2-1, with D tentatively TRBD1 (5 bases). The ends were cut back, 0 bases at V and 6 bases at J, with 21 bases in the middle. This CDR3 is 18 amino acids long. Germline-derived CDR1 and CDR2 are SGHAT and FQNNGV. CDR3 region: CASSLDLIAGKGVNEQFF. The CDR3 DNA reads as TGTGCCAGCAGCTTAGACCTTATAGCAGGGAAAGGGGTCAATGAGCAGTTCTTC.

This clonotype has a count of ten or more. The chain carries TRBV6-5 and TRBJ2-3; 12 nucleotides agree with TRBD2. This CDR3 has 15 residues. J gave up 6 bases and V 4 bases, and 5 bases lay outside the gene matches. CDR1 is MNHEY and CDR2 is SVGAGI in the germline V gene. DNA for the CDR3: TGTGCCAGCAGTTTGACTAGCGGGGGCCGGGATACGCAGTATTTT. As protein: CASSLTSGGRDTQYF.

Many counts were recorded for this clonotype. The genes are TRBV20-1 and TRBJ2-3; TRBD2 is a possible D gene (5 bases). V lost 7 bases and J 2 bases, leaving 16 bases between the germline ends. Germline CDR1 DFQATT, CDR2 SNEGSKA (reference sequence). This CDR3 contains 14 residues. The CDR3 region has the DNA TGCAGTGGTAATGCCCACGGGGACACAGATACGCAGTATTTT. This sequence encodes CSGNAHGDTDTQYF.

This clonotype was observed at least ten times. The rearrangement uses TRBV12-3 or TRBV12-4 and TRBJ2-2, with 9 positions matching TRBD1. This CDR3 is built from 16 residues. The V gene end was trimmed by 3 bases and the J gene end by 4 bases; junction bases not matched to a gene: 6. CDR3 DNA sequence: TGTGCCAGCAGTTTGACAGGGGGTGATCGCACCGGGGAGCTGTTTTTT. Its translation is CASSLTGGDRTGELFF.

The chain combines TRBV12-3 or TRBV12-4 with TRBJ2-7, with D perhaps TRBD2 (6 bases). V lost 6 bases to trimming and J lost 2 bases, with 14 bases between them. This CDR3 is 14 amino acids long. The CDR3: CASSPTSHPYEQYF. The CDR3 region has the DNA TGTGCCAGCAGCCCGACTAGTCACCCCTACGAGCAGTACTTC.

This clonotype showed up many times. The chain uses TRBV6-5 and TRBJ2-7; the match to TRBD2 covers 16 bases. The CDR3 extends over 19 amino acids. Germline trimming cut 5 bases from V and 2 bases from J; bases unmatched to any gene: 12. The germline CDR1 and CDR2 sequences are MNHEY and SVGAGI. For the CDR3, the DNA is TGTGCCAGCAGTGCCCCCCCGGGACTAGCGGGAGGGGTGGCCTACGAGCAGTACTTC. Translation gives CASSAPPGLAGGVAYEQYF.